The clone carrying this TCR beta chain was detected many times. Its target is unknown. The CDR3 totals 14 residues. CDR1 is LNHDA and CDR2 is SQIVND in the germline V gene (reference sequence). V lost 5 bases, J lost 4 bases, and 12 bases lay in between. The study profiled TCR beta VDJ and CDR3 using genomic DNA as template. Each CDR3 protein gets one entry after TCRdb re-called the reads with MiXCR. The sample consists of over 200,000 distinct CDR3 sequences, around 60% of them appearing once. This sample stems from a study of CD8+CD57+ T cells in acquired aplastic anemia. Overall study results and limits: The same twenty-nine CD8+ CDR3 sequences occurred in patients and in controls. Controls and patients did not differ significantly in CD8+ Simpson's diversity.

The material sequenced was sorted CD4+, CD8+, or CD8+CD57+ T cells (not recorded which) from PBMCs. The rearrangement uses TRBV19 and TRBJ2-1; D perhaps matches TRBD1 (6 bases). The TCR originated in a human donor in good health. CDR3 amino acids: CASSYGTSYNEQFF. CDR3 DNA: TGTGCCAGTAGTTACGGGACATCGTACAATGAGCAGTTCTTC.